This entry lists 20 T cell receptor beta chains sequenced from one sample in a study of OX40 agonist ivuxolimab in advanced cancers. Produced via immunoSEQ multiplex PCR; TCRdb's table is partial and in-frame only. The data hold about 71,000 clones, with roughly 81% observed a single time. The source material was CD4+ or CD8+ T cells sorted from blood, sampled in a trial of the OX40 agonist ivuxolimab. The receptor set was obtained from an adult with an advanced solid tumor such as melanoma, head and neck, liver or kidney cancer.

The rearrangement joins TRBV2 to TRBJ2-5; TRBD2 matches at 8 bases. The germline CDR1 and CDR2 sequences are SNHLY and FYNNEI. This CDR3 comprises 15 residues. J lost 3 bases, V lost 7 bases, and 10 bases had no gene match. CDR3 coding DNA: TGTGCCAGCATCCACGGGGGGGCAGGGGAAGAGACCCAGTACTTC. This encodes CASIHGGAGEETQYF.

The chain uses TRBV5-6 and TRBJ2-5; no firm D call. From germline, CDR1 is SGHDT and CDR2 YYEEEE. V was clipped by 4 bases and J by 0 bases, with 13 bases between them. The CDR3 is made up of 15 amino acids. The CDR3 here is CASSRKFEYQETQYF. The CDR3 nucleotides read TGTGCCAGCAGCCGAAAATTCGAGTACCAAGAGACCCAGTACTTC.

The chain joins TRBV7-8 to TRBJ2-3; D is perhaps TRBD1 (6 bases). Trimming removed 4 bases at V and 5 bases at J, with 22 bases between. The CDR3 runs to 17 residues. Germline V gene data show CDR1 as SGHVS and CDR2 as FQNEAQ. CDR3 protein: CASSSPQTGSLGDTQYF. CDR3 DNA: TGTGCCAGCAGCTCGCCACAAACAGGGTCGTTGGGAGATACGCAGTATTTT. Supplemented by reference TRBV7-8 and TRBJ2-3, the full variable domain reads GAGVSQSPRYKVAKRGQDVALRCDPISGHVSLFWYQQALGQGPEFLTYFQNEAQLDKSGLPSDRFFAERPEGSVSTLKIQRTQQEDSAVYLCASSSPQTGSLGDTQYFGPGTRLTVL.

The chain recombines TRBV5-1 with TRBJ1-1; the D gene is possibly TRBD1 (5 bases). Germline CDR1 and CDR2: SGHRS and YFSETQ. The CDR3 spans 14 residues. The ends were cut back, 5 bases at V and 6 bases at J, with 17 bases in the middle. The CDR3 DNA reads TGCGCCAGCAGGAATCAGGGTATGGGCTCTGAAGCTTTCTTT. Amino acid sequence: CASRNQGMGSEAFF.

CDR3 coding DNA: TGTGCCTGGAGTGTTGTTGGCACTGAAGCTTTCTTT. Encoded protein: CAWSVVGTEAFF. The V gene is TRBV30, the J gene TRBJ1-1; D gene uncertain. CDR3 length equals 12 residues. The V end lost 0 bases, the J end lost 4 bases, and 6 bases lay between the germline ends. Per germline, CDR1 GTSNPN and CDR2 SVGIG (reference sequence).

This chain connects TRBV11-2 to TRBJ2-3; D is unresolved. The V end was cut by 0 bases, the J end by 2 bases, with 6 bases between. CDR3 length: 14 amino acids. Germline V gives CDR1 SGHAT, CDR2 FQNNGV. CDR3 coding DNA: TGTGCCAGCAGCTTAGATCACGTCACAGATACGCAGTATTTT. Protein: CASSLDHVTDTQYF.

The table lists this clone with a few counts. The sample carries other DNA sequences with the same CDR3. The J gene is TRBJ1-3, the V gene TRBV19; D is unresolved. The germline gives CDR1 LNHDA, CDR2 SQIVND (reference sequence). This CDR3 contains 11 residues. The V and J ends lost 2 bases and 9 bases respectively, with 5 bases between them. The CDR3, as DNA: TGTGCCAGTAGTATAATGAGCACCATATATTTT. Translated, it gives CASSIMSTIYF.

V and J are TRBV28 and TRBJ1-2; no definite D call. The V and J ends lost 8 bases and 2 bases respectively, with 15 bases between them. Germline V CDR1 and CDR2: MDHEN, SYDVKM. CDR3 length: 14 residues. In nucleotides, the CDR3 is TGTGCCAGCGGGGTCGCCAGTGAAAACTATGGCTACACCTTC. Its translation is CASGVASENYGYTF.

The V call is TRBV9, the J call TRBJ1-6, with TRBD1 as a possible D gene (6 bases). V was pared by 3 bases and J by 14 bases, with 12 bases between. Germline V gene lookup returns CDR1 SGDLS and CDR2 YYNGEE. The length of the CDR3 is 12 residues. The CDR3: CASSGRDTALHF. The CDR3 nucleotides are TGTGCCAGCAGCGGCCGGGACACAGCCCTCCACTTT.

This chain connects TRBV18 to TRBJ1-1; 11 bases align to TRBD1. CDR3 size: 19 residues. Germline assignment: CDR1 KGHSH and CDR2 LQKENI. Trimming at V came to 3 bases and at J to 2 bases, leaving 14 bases not matched to a gene. CDR3 DNA sequence: TGTGCCAGCTCACCGCGCCTTGGGGACAGGGGGACCTCAAACACTGAAGCTTTCTTT. Amino acid sequence: CASSPRLGDRGTSNTEAFF.

This chain connects TRBV19 to TRBJ1-5; D remains unclear. The CDR3 extends over 12 amino acids. The germline V and J ends were trimmed by 3 bases and 7 bases, with 7 bases remaining between them. The germline CDR1 and CDR2 sequences are LNHDA and SQIVND (reference sequence). The CDR3, as DNA: TGTGCCAGTAGTATCGGAGGGCAGCCCCAGCATTTT. Its protein is CASSIGGQPQHF.

The J gene is TRBJ1-1, the V gene TRBV19; D is uncertain. Germline CDR1 LNHDA, CDR2 SQIVND (reference sequence). V was clipped by 5 bases and J by 1 base, with 8 bases between them. The CDR3 consists of 13 residues. CDR3 protein: CASSWAPNTEAFF. The DNA of the CDR3 is TGTGCCAGTAGTTGGGCCCCGAACACTGAAGCTTTCTTT.

V gene TRBV6-6 combines with J gene TRBJ1-1, with unresolved D. Germline lookup yields CDR1 MNHNY and CDR2 SVGAGI (reference sequence). The length of the CDR3 is 14 residues. V was shortened by 5 bases and J by 4 bases, with 14 bases between the two germline ends. This CDR3 is CASSTRAVGTEAFF. The CDR3 DNA is TGTGCCAGCAGTACAAGGGCGGTGGGCACTGAAGCTTTCTTT.

The chain has TRBV1 and TRBJ2-5; the table's D call, TRBD2, was not checked against the DNA. TRBV1 is assigned pseudogene status. The CDR3 runs 13 residues. CDR3 protein: CTSSHRSAETQYF. The DNA for the CDR3 is TGCACCAGCAGCCATAGATCTGCAGAGACCCAGTACTTC.

The J gene is TRBJ2-7, the V gene TRBV5-1, with D possibly being TRBD1 (6 bases). Germline V gene data show CDR1 as SGHRS and CDR2 as YFSETQ. Trimming pared 4 bases from V and 5 bases from J, leaving 16 bases between. There are 14 residues in the CDR3. Written as DNA, the CDR3 is TGCGCCAGCAGCCCCGGGACACAGGGTAACGAGCAGTACTTC. Translating gives CASSPGTQGNEQYF. The complete variable domain, with remaining parts taken from reference TRBV5-1 and TRBJ2-7, reads KAGVTQTPRYLIKTRGQQVTLSCSPISGHRSVSWYQQTPGQGLQFLFEYFSETQRNKGNFPGRFSGRQFSNSRSEMNVSTLELGDSALYLCASSPGTQGNEQYFGPGTRLTVT.

V gene TRBV29-1 combines with J gene TRBJ1-5; the D gene is possibly TRBD1 (6 bases). V shed 0 bases and J shed 0 bases, with 12 bases lying between them. Germline V gene lookup returns CDR1 SQVTM and CDR2 ANQGSEA. The CDR3 loop spans 16 amino acids. CDR3 bases: TGCAGCGTTGAAGATGCGGACAGCCCTAGCAATCAGCCCCAGCATTTT. Translated, it gives CSVEDADSPSNQPQHF.

J is TRBJ2-7 and V is TRBV6-1, with 10 bases fitting TRBD1. This CDR3 contains 18 residues. After removal of 3 bases from V and 5 bases from J, the junction contained 16 bases not matched to a gene. Germline assignment: CDR1 MNHNS and CDR2 SASEGT. CDR3 protein: CASSDRLSGTGAYDEQYF. The CDR3 DNA follows: TGTGCCAGCAGTGACCGGCTTTCCGGGACAGGGGCGTACGACGAGCAGTACTTC.

The V call is TRBV30, the J call TRBJ1-1; a possible D gene is TRBD1 (6 bases). This CDR3 comprises 13 residues. V was cut by 4 bases and J by 3 bases, with 12 bases left in between. The germline V gene has CDR1 GTSNPN and CDR2 SVGIG (reference sequence). In DNA, the CDR3 is TGTGCCTGGAAGGCAGGGGTTTACACTGAAGCTTTCTTT. Protein product: CAWKAGVYTEAFF.

The chain combines TRBV19 with TRBJ1-2; the match to TRBD1 covers 9 bases. V shed 7 bases, J shed 4 bases, and the junction held 7 bases outside the gene matches. The CDR3 is 14 amino acids. The germline V gene encodes CDR1 LNHDA and CDR2 SQIVND (reference sequence). The CDR3 sequence: CASNADRGVYGYTF. DNA for the CDR3: TGTGCCAGTAACGCGGACAGGGGCGTCTATGGCTACACCTTC.

This clone was seen a few times. J is TRBJ2-1 and V is TRBV7-9, with D perhaps matching TRBD2 (6 bases). CDR1 SEHNR and CDR2 FQNEAQ come from the germline V gene (reference sequence). CDR3 length: 13 amino acids. V gave up 2 bases and J gave up 7 bases, with 9 bases separating them. The CDR3 nucleotides read TGTGCCAGCAGCTTATTGGGGGGAAATGAGCAGTTCTTC. This encodes CASSLLGGNEQFF.